A selection of T cell receptor beta chains follows, all from one sample in a study of CD8+CD57+ T cells in acquired aplastic anemia. A single record per CDR3 protein comes from TCRdb applying MiXCR to the reads. The sample lists 150,000 to 200,000 distinct CDR3 sequences, around 50% occurring once. Material: sorted CD4+, CD8+, or CD8+CD57+ T cells (not recorded which) from PBMCs. The receptors stem from a human donor with aplastic anemia. The conserved cysteine and the conserved F or W are not part of the CDR3 here. Part of the rows lack a size; the others show once, few, many or a class for expanded clones.

CDR3aa: ASSQDGAAGYGYT
abundance: NA
v_gene: TRBV3-1

CDR3aa: ASSAMQGATSGNTIY
abundance: many
v_gene: TRBV6-1

CDR3aa: ASSAETGDDSPLH
abundance: NA
v_gene: TRBV7-9

CDR3aa: ASSRQNSPLH
abundance: NA
v_gene: TRBV7-2

CDR3aa: ASSVLQGAGTEAF
abundance: many
v_gene: TRBV6-2/TRBV6-3

CDR3aa: ATSRGDLFNSPLH
abundance: NA
v_gene: TRBV15

CDR3aa: ASSYAGTGGTDTQY
abundance: few
v_gene: TRBV2

CDR3aa: ASSVGGTAQETQY
abundance: NA
v_gene: TRBV9

CDR3aa: ASSLSFSYGYT
abundance: NA
v_gene: TRBV5-1

CDR3aa: SARDRGFEAF
abundance: NA
v_gene: TRBV20-1

CDR3aa: SAKQGTQPQH
abundance: NA
v_gene: TRBV20-1

CDR3aa: ASSQDTGVNYGYT
abundance: NA
v_gene: TRBV4-1

CDR3aa: ASRTTGSRQEQY
abundance: NA
v_gene: TRBV27

CDR3aa: AISEPSRDGYT
abundance: once
v_gene: TRBV2

CDR3aa: ASSFFGTGGGAGEAF
abundance: many
v_gene: TRBV5-1

CDR3aa: SVAGTVNYNEQF
abundance: NA
v_gene: TRBV29-1

CDR3aa: ASSFGQGGSYEQY
abundance: many
v_gene: TRBV12-3/TRBV12-4

CDR3aa: ASSETLAGAGQY
abundance: few
v_gene: TRBV2

CDR3aa: ASSEGAYENTEAF
abundance: NA
v_gene: TRBV2

CDR3aa: ASSKTVIDSGQY
abundance: NA
v_gene: TRBV6-1

CDR3aa: SARATVYEQY
abundance: NA
v_gene: TRBV20-1

CDR3aa: ASSPGTSGGTDTHY
abundance: NA
v_gene: TRBV6-1

CDR3aa: ASSYSAGIPYEQY
abundance: NA
v_gene: TRBV6-5

CDR3aa: ASSPAYQETQY
abundance: NA
v_gene: TRBV5-1

CDR3aa: ASSLERTSSEY
abundance: many
v_gene: TRBV7-2

CDR3aa: ASSIDLAGSTEAF
abundance: NA
v_gene: TRBV19

CDR3aa: ASSLEGRVRSPLH
abundance: many
v_gene: TRBV5-1

CDR3aa: SARDVDRASPLH
abundance: NA
v_gene: TRBV20-1

CDR3aa: ASRFQIGLTNEKLF
abundance: few
v_gene: TRBV5-1

CDR3aa: SASLGQNYGYT
abundance: once
v_gene: TRBV20-1

CDR3aa: AFGPGQVVGTQY
abundance: NA
v_gene: TRBV2